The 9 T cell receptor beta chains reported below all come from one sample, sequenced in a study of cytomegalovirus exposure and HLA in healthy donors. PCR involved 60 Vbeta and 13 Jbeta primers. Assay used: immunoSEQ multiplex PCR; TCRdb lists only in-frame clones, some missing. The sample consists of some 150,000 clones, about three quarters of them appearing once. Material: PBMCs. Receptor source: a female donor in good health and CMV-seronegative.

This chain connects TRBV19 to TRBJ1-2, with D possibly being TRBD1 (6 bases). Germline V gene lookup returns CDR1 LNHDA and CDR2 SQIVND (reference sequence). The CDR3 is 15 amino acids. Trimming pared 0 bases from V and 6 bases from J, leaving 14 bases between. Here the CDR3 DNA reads TGTGCCAGTAGTATAGATCGGGGGGCCCTGGATGGCTACACCTTC. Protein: CASSIDRGALDGYTF.

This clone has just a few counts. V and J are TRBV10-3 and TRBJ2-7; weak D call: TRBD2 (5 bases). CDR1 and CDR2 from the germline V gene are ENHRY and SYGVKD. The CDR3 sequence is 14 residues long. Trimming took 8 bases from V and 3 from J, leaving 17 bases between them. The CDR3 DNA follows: TGTGCCATCTCCTACACGGGATCGGGCTACGAGCAGTACTTC. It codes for CAISYTGSGYEQYF.

CDR3 nucleotide sequence: TGTGCCAGCAGCCAACGTCCGGGACAGGGTATCCACGAGCAGTACTTC. Its protein product is CASSQRPGQGIHEQYF. The chain links TRBV7-3 to TRBJ2-7, with TRBD1 matching over 9 bases. The CDR3 has 16 residues. V lost 5 bases and J lost 5; bases outside the gene matches: 13. Germline V gene data show CDR1 as SGHTA and CDR2 as FQGTGA.

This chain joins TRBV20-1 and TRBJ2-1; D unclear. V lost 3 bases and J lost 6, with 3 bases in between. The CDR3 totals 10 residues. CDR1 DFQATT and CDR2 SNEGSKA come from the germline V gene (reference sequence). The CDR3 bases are TGCAGTGCTAGCTTCAATGAGCAGTTCTTC. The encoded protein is CSASFNEQFF.

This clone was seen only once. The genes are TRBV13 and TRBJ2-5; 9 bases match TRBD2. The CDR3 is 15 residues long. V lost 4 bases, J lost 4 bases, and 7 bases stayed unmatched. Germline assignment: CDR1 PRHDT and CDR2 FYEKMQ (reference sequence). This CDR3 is CASSSRGGNLETQYF. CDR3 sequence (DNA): TGTGCCAGCAGCTCGCGGGGGGGTAATCTAGAGACCCAGTACTTC.

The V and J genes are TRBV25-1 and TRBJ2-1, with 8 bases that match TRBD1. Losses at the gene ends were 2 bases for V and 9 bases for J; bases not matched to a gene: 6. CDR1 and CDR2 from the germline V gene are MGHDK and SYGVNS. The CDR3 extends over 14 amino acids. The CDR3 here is CASSELGQGAEQFF. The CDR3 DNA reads TGTGCCAGCAGTGAACTTGGACAGGGAGCTGAGCAGTTCTTC.

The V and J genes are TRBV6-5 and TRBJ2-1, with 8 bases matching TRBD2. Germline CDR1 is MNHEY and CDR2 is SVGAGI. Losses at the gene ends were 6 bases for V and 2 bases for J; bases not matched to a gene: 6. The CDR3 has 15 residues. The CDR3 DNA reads TGTGCCAGCAGACTCAGCGGGAGAGCCTACAATGAGCAGTTCTTC. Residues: CASRLSGRAYNEQFF.

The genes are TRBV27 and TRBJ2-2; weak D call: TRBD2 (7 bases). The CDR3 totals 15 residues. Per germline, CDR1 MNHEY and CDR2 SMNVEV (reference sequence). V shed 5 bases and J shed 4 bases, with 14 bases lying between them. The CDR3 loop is CASSVSGTSTGELFF. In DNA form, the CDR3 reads TGTGCCAGCAGTGTCAGCGGGACATCCACCGGGGAGCTGTTTTTT.

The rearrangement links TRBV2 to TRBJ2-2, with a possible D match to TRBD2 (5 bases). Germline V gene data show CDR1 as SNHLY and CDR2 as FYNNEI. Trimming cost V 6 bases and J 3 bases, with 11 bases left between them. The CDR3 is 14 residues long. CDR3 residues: CASRLVRDTGELFF. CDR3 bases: TGTGCCAGCAGATTAGTGAGGGACACCGGGGAGCTGTTTTTT.